This T cell receptor beta chain came from a study of blood T cells in healthy people across ages. Germline CDR1 reads LGHNA; CDR2 reads YNFKEQ. With V trimmed by 7 bases and J by 0 bases, 8 bases remained unmatched. The CDR3 has 15 amino acids. Combining a sample-barcoded 5' primer with a J-beta primer mix, a second PCR ran for roughly 7 to 11 cycles. One entry per CDR3 protein results from TCRdb running MiXCR on the 5' RACE reads. The sample contains about 1.1 million distinct CDR3 sequences, 30% to 40% of which appear only once. This clonotype was detected only a few times. Its target is unknown. Study-wide points: Diversity was higher, and naive CD4+ cells more numerous, in long-lived donors than in aged donors.

Total RNA amounts of at least 5 micrograms were extracted per sample. The chain uses TRBV4-2 and TRBJ1-2; TRBD1 matches 7 bases. This TCR was recovered from a young man in good health. Sequencing was performed on blood. The CDR3 DNA is TGTGCCAGCACACAGGGACAGCGAGCTAACTATGGCTACACCTTC. Protein sequence: CASTQGQRANYGYTF.